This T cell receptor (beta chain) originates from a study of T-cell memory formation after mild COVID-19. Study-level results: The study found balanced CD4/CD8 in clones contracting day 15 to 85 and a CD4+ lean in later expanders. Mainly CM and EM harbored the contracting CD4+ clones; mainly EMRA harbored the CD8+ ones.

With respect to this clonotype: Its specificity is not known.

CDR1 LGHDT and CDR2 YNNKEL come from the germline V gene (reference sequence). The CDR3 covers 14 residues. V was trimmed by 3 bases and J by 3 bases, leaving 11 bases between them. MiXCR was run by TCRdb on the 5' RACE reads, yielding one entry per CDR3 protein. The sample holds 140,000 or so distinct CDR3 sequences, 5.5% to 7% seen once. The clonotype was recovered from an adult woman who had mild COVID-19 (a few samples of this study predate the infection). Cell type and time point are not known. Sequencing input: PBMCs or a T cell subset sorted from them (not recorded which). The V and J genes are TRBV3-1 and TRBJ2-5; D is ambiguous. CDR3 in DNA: TGTGCCAGCAGCCAGGGTAGACCGAAAGAGACCCAGTACTTC. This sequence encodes CASSQGRPKETQYF.